This paragraph covers one TCR beta chain sequence. This clone was seen only once. The clone's antigen remains unknown. There are no base qualities to consult, and no much larger clone falls within one base. The data were taken from a study of long-term antiretroviral therapy in people with HIV (dated 2022 in TCRdb). Concerning the study at large: The earliest samples were collected approximately a decade before the 2015 WHO recommendation for immediate ART, a period when ART was typically delayed until CD4 counts fell. No cross-contamination during QIAcube processing was shown when test extractions of a monoclonal T-cell line were performed alongside some 33 polyclonal samples. A total of some 200 cryopreserved PBMC samples came from a few dozen adults with confirmed HIV infection and were collected serially over a mean of roughly six years (range 1-12). This retrospective serial study examined whether starting ART and sustained HIV suppression were associated with changes in the composition and diversity of the TRB repertoire in peripheral blood. Of the roughly 30 participants with HIV, roughly twelve were female.

From the cysteine up to the phenylalanine, the CDR3 has a length of 16 residues. Only the CDR3 DNA stays, 48 bases, in frame from base 1. To be included, a participant needed at least one PBMC sample from before ART initiation plus at least two post-ART samples. Every participant with HIV received treatment in the United States of America. Before DNA extraction, cryopreserved samples containing 1-10 million PBMC were thawed and washed. At the time of the earliest PBMC sample, participants with HIV were aged between roughly 20 and 60 years. PBMC samples were contributed by each participant from 1-4 timepoints before ART initiation and 2-8 timepoints after ART initiation, with a median of 7 samples. Serial HIV viral load, CD4+ T-cell count, ART history and demographic data were obtained for every participant. Using a Qiagen kit on a QIAcube, genomic DNA was extracted from unsorted PBMC, with samples processed in batches of 12.

The investigation overall reported the following: Samples dated from the mid-2000s to the late 2010s, and the ART regimens used may be less effective than current ones. Inferences about post-ART repertoire changes are limited because no data were available on ART adherence, viral resistance or therapy changes. Expanded TRB clones identified before ART initiation dominated the repertoire at all time points, although this dominance fluctuated and declined in many PLHIV after ART. CDR3 length ranges in HIV repertoires were narrower than in controls, and network structure suggested an antigen-experienced repertoire with only a slight naive shift after ART. Starting ART was linked to a significant rise in TRB diversity, yet even after long-term ART the diversity remained significantly lower than in transplant donor controls. Because cell numbers in pre-ART samples were limited, unsorted PBMC were profiled instead of sorted CD4+ and CD8+ T cells. Limited PBMC availability meant only the TCR beta chain was sequenced, without alpha chain pairing.

The immunoSEQ hsTCRB v3.0 assay was used at survey level resolution to sequence the TRB variable region. The targeted TRB sequencing depth was roughly 40,000-55,000 T-cell genomes per sample. TRB libraries were pooled and sequenced on an Illumina MiSeq using a v3 150-cycle kit. On the study's bioinformatics: Repertoire analysis ran in R within a reproducible Nextflow workflow covering QC, data transformation and analysis. LymphoSeq2, an R package for exploring AIRR-Seq data, was used to implement the custom analyses. A few samples yielding fewer than 5000 total TRB sequences were excluded, leaving 150 to 200 analyzed HIV repertoires. Among the 180 to 200 HIV repertoires that were kept, some 60 were collected before ART initiation and some 130 were collected after ART initiation. Each repertoire was downsampled to 5000 TRB nucleotide sequences, and summary statistics were averaged across 100 downsampling iterations. Only TRB sequences with CDR3 regions of at least seven amino acids were retained for analysis. Diversity was measured with a Shannon entropy-derived clonality score and the Gini coefficient. In the repertoire networks, any two of the top 5000 CDR3 amino acid sequences were linked whenever the two sequences differed by an edit distance of one. Antigen specificity groups and MHC restriction were predicted for TRB CDR3 amino acid sequences with GLIPH2. CDR3 amino acid sequences were matched against VDJdb and McPAS-TCR to flag known CMV, EBV, HIV or tissue antigen associations. Pre-ART, post-ART and control groups were compared with Wilcoxon signed-rank tests and Holm-Bonferroni correction. The source is immuneACCESS, and TCRdb retained only in-frame sequences with V and J called. Part of the clones is not carried over; for the studies checked, unresolved V genes explain less than half of this, and the remainder is unexplained. D and trimming come from the DNA, and the V and J calls and clone size come from that table. Here the sample has some 33,000 clones; around 97% occur a single time. The biggest ten clones account for less than 2.5% of the sample.

The chain was built from TRBV21-1 and TRBJ2-3; TRBD2, the D gene given by the table, was not confirmed from the DNA. TRBV21-1 is a pseudogene locus. The sample here was unsorted PBMCs, taken 7.6 years after starting antiretroviral therapy. This TCR was recovered from a man aged 25-40 years with HIV. Here is the DNA: TGTGCCAGCAGGACCGGACTAGCGGATTTCACAGATACGCAGTATTTT. The resulting protein is CASRTGLADFTDTQYF.